This entry features one T cell receptor (beta chain) sequence. The data stem from a study of blood T cell repertoires in COVID-19. Data came from immunoSEQ multiplex PCR; TCRdb stores just in-frame clones and leaves some out. The sample has 140,000 to 150,000 clones; more than 75% are singletons. The sequenced sample was peripheral blood. The source of this sequence is a woman in her forties or fifties with active or convalescent COVID-19.

The CDR3: CASRQPPGGAGQPQHF. For the CDR3, the DNA is TGTGCCAGCAGACAGCCACCTGGGGGGGCAGGACAGCCCCAGCATTTT. The V call is TRBV6-6, the J call TRBJ1-5; D possibly corresponds to TRBD1 (6 bases). V was clipped by 6 bases and J by 7 bases, with 22 bases between them. The CDR3 is made up of 16 amino acids. Germline lookup yields CDR1 MNHNY and CDR2 SVGAGI (reference sequence).